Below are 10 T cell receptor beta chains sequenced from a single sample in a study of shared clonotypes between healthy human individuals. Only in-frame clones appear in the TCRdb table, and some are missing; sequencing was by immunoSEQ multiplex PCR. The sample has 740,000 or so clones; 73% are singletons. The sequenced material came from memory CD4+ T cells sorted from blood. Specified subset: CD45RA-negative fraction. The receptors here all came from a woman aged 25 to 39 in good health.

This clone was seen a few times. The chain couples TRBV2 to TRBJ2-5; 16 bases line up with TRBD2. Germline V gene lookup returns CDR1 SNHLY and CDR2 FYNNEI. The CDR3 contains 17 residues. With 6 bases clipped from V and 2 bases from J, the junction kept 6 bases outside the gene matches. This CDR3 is CASRVGLAGGLQETQYF. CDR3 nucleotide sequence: TGTGCCAGCAGAGTGGGACTAGCGGGAGGGTTACAAGAGACCCAGTACTTC.

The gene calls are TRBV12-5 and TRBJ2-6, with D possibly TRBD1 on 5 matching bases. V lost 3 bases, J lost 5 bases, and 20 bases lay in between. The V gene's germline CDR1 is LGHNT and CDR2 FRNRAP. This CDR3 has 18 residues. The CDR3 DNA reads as TGTGCTAGTGGTTTTTTCAGTGCAGGACAAAGTCGGGCCAACGTCCTGACTTTC. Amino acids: CASGFFSAGQSRANVLTF.

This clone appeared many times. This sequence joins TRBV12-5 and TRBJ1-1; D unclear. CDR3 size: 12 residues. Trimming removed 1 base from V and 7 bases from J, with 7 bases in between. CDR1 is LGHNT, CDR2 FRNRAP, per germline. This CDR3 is CASGLDGREAFF. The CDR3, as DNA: TGTGCTAGTGGTTTGGACGGGCGTGAAGCTTTCTTT.

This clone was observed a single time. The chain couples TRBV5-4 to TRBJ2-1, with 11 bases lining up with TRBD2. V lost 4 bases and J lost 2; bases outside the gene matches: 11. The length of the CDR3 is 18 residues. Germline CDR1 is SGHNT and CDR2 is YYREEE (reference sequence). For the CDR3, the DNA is TGTGCCAGCAGCGGGGGGACTAGCGGTAAGGGGACCTACAATGAGCAGTTCTTC. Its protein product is CASSGGTSGKGTYNEQFF.

The CDR3 DNA reads TGTGCCAGCTTAGGCGTGAGGGAGACCCAGTACTTC. Protein product: CASLGVRETQYF. V usage is TRBV9 and J usage is TRBJ2-5; no reliable D call. Trimming took 7 bases from V and 5 from J, leaving 12 bases between them. CDR3 size: 12 residues. Germline V lookup: CDR1 SGDLS, CDR2 YYNGEE. Combining the CDR3 with reference TRBV9 and TRBJ2-5 gives the whole variable domain DSGVTQTPKHLITATGQRVTLRCSPRSGDLSVYWYQQSLDQGLQFLIQYYNGEERAKGNILERFSAQQFPDLHSELNLSSLELGDSALYFCASLGVRETQYFGPGTRLLVL.

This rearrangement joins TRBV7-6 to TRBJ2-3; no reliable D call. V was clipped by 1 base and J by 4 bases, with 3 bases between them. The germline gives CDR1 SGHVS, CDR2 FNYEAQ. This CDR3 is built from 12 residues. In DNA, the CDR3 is TGTGCCAGCAGCTTAGTAGCAGATACGCAGTATTTT. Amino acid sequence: CASSLVADTQYF.

The CDR3 region is CASSYHRGSNQPQHF. CDR3 coding DNA: TGTGCCAGCAGCTACCACAGGGGTAGCAATCAGCCCCAGCATTTT. This chain connects TRBV7-4 to TRBJ1-5; 7 nucleotides align to TRBD1. Germline V gene lookup returns CDR1 SGHVT and CDR2 SQSDAQ. The trim removed 4 bases at V and 0 bases at J, leaving 3 bases unmatched. There are 15 residues in the CDR3.

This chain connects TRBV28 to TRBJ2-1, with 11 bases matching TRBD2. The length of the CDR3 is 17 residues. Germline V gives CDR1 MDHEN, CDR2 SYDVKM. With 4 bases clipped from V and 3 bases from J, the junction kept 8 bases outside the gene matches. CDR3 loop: CASSSGVGTSGYNEQFF. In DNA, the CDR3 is TGTGCCAGCAGTTCAGGCGTCGGGACTAGCGGCTACAATGAGCAGTTCTTC.

Here the CDR3 DNA reads TGTGCCAGCAGTTACATAGGGACGGCATACGAGCAGTACTTC. Amino acids: CASSYIGTAYEQYF. This chain uses TRBV6-6 with TRBJ2-7; D is possibly TRBD1 or TRBD2 (5 bases each). Trimming shortened V by 2 bases and J by 4 bases, and 12 bases separated the two germline ends. This CDR3 is built from 14 residues. The germline gives CDR1 MNHNY, CDR2 SVGAGI (reference sequence).

The CDR3 loop is CASSLDGTGAHTDTQYF. In nucleotides, the CDR3 is TGTGCCAGCAGCTTAGATGGCACGGGGGCCCACACAGATACGCAGTATTTT. The chain has TRBV11-2 and TRBJ2-3; TRBD1 or TRBD2 may be the D gene (6 bases each). The CDR3 loop spans 17 amino acids. Deletions cut 0 bases from V and 2 bases from J, with 15 bases between. Germline-derived CDR1 and CDR2 are SGHAT and FQNNGV.